This T cell receptor (beta chain) emerged from a study of cytomegalovirus exposure and HLA in healthy donors. CDR1 and CDR2 from the germline V gene are SGHRS and YFSETQ. Unmatched junction bases numbered 3, after V lost 4 bases and J lost 0 bases. This CDR3 comprises 15 residues. PCR primers comprised 60 Vbeta and 13 Jbeta primers. The protocol was immunoSEQ multiplex PCR, while the TCRdb copy is restricted to in-frame clones and leaves out a portion. Among 150,000 to 200,000 clones listed, around 78% were seen once. The receptor was derived from a woman in her 40s in good health and CMV-seronegative. Sequencing input: PBMCs. The J gene is TRBJ2-2, the V gene TRBV5-1, with 7 positions matching TRBD1. The CDR3 region has the DNA TGCGCCAGCAGCGTTGGGACAGCGAACACCGGGGAGCTGTTTTTT. The encoded protein is CASSVGTANTGELFF. Variable domain in full (rest from reference TRBV5-1 and TRBJ2-2): KAGVTQTPRYLIKTRGQQVTLSCSPISGHRSVSWYQQTPGQGLQFLFEYFSETQRNKGNFPGRFSGRQFSNSRSEMNVSTLELGDSALYLCASSVGTANTGELFFGEGSRLTVL.